The rows below give T cell receptor beta chains drawn from one sample of a study of cytomegalovirus exposure and HLA in healthy donors. Profiling relied on immunoSEQ multiplex PCR, and the TCRdb table lists in-frame clones only, not all of them. The sample holds about 160,000 clones, around 85% seen once. The specimen sequenced was PBMCs. The source of these receptors is a boy aged 2 to 10 in good health and CMV-seronegative. Each CDR3 is given with its conserved first and last residue. Fields, in order: D gene, V gene, clone size, J gene, CDR3 protein, CDR3 DNA. The D gene is left open where the match is weak. Size values are once, few and many counts, or a class for expanded clones, and some rows have none.

-	TRBV27	-	TRBJ2-7	CASSLAGLPREQYF	TGTGCCAGCAGTTTGGCGGGACTCCCTCGCGAGCAGTACTTC
TRBD1	TRBV6-5	-	TRBJ1-5	CASKGPGQGQPQHF	TGTGCCAGCAAGGGACCGGGACAGGGACAGCCCCAGCATTTT
TRBD1	TRBV6-1	-	TRBJ2-7	CASSGRTGVRGGLSYEQYF	TGTGCCAGCAGTGGACGGACAGGGGTGCGAGGGGGCCTTTCCTACGAGCAGTACTTC
-	TRBV5-1	-	TRBJ2-5	CASSSGLAVETQYF	TGCGCCAGCAGCTCGGGTCTAGCTGTTGAGACCCAGTACTTC
TRBD2	TRBV4-2	few	TRBJ2-5	CASSQWTSGKETQYF	TGTGCCAGCAGCCAGTGGACTAGCGGGAAAGAGACCCAGTACTTC
-	TRBV11-2	-	TRBJ1-3	CASSLREVPSGNTIYF	TGTGCCAGCTCCCTTCGGGAGGTCCCCTCTGGAAACACCATATATTTT
-	TRBV18	-	TRBJ2-7	CASSLDPFLREQYF	TGTGCCAGCTCACTCGACCCCTTTTTGAGGGAGCAGTACTTC
TRBD1	TRBV6-6	-	TRBJ2-6	CASWTGGPGANVLTF	TGTGCCAGCTGGACAGGGGGCCCTGGGGCCAACGTCCTGACTTTC
TRBD1	TRBV7-9	-	TRBJ2-5	CSSRQGYQEIQYF	TGTTCCAGCAGACAGGGCTACCAAGAGATCCAGTACTTC
-	TRBV6-6	-	TRBJ1-4	CASSYSIEQINEKLFF	TGTGCCAGCAGTTACTCGATAGAACAGATTAATGAAAAACTGTTTTTT
-	TRBV19	-	TRBJ1-1	CASSQNPRSNTEAFF	TGTGCCAGTTCCCAGAACCCACGAAGTAACACTGAAGCTTTCTTT
-	TRBV13	-	TRBJ1-2	CASSFQGLGYTF	TGTGCCAGCAGCTTTCAGGGGCTTGGCTACACCTTC
TRBD1	TRBV6-1	-	TRBJ2-7	CASSTGTGSYEQYF	TGTGCCAGCAGTACCGGGACAGGGTCCTACGAGCAGTACTTC
-	TRBV12-2	-	TRBJ2-1	CASRLGVWREGQTNEQFF	TGTGCAAGTCGCTTAGGGGTCTGGCGGGAGGGCCAAACCAATGAGCAGTTCTTC
-	TRBV7-9	few	TRBJ1-1	CASSFRGNTEAFF	TGTGCCAGCAGCTTCAGGGGGAACACTGAAGCTTTCTTT
TRBD2	TRBV5-1	-	TRBJ2-2	CARSLTSGGKGGELFF	TGCGCCCGCAGCTTGACTAGCGGGGGAAAGGGCGGGGAGCTGTTTTTT
TRBD1	TRBV19	-	TRBJ2-1	CASTTGTGGNEQFF	TGTGCCAGCACCACCGGGACAGGGGGCAATGAGCAGTTCTTC
TRBD2	TRBV16	few	TRBJ2-7	CASSLTSGTYEQYF	TGTGCCAGCAGCCTGACTAGCGGGACCTACGAGCAGTACTTC
TRBD1	TRBV2	-	TRBJ1-1	CASSQDRFTEAFF	TGTGCCAGCAGCCAGGACAGGTTCACTGAAGCTTTCTTT
-	TRBV29-1	-	TRBJ2-4	CSVGEVAKNIQYF	TGCAGCGTTGGGGAGGTAGCCAAAAACATTCAGTACTTC
TRBD1	TRBV4-2	few	TRBJ2-7	CASSQEGGQVSYEQYF	TGTGCCAGCAGCCAAGAAGGGGGACAGGTCTCCTACGAGCAGTACTTC
TRBD2	TRBV27	few	TRBJ2-7	CASSRREGYEQYF	TGTGCCAGCAGTAGGCGGGAGGGCTACGAGCAGTACTTC
TRBD2	TRBV4-1	-	TRBJ2-3	CASSSPGTSGGRTQYF	TGCGCCAGCAGCTCCCCGGGCACTAGCGGGGGGCGTACGCAGTATTTT
TRBD1	TRBV5-1	-	TRBJ1-1	CASSFRGETEAFF	TGCGCCAGCAGCTTCAGGGGGGAGACTGAAGCTTTCTTT
TRBD1	TRBV6-1	-	TRBJ1-6	CASSGPVGGAWNSPLHF	TGTGCCAGCAGTGGACCTGTAGGGGGCGCTTGGAATTCACCCCTCCACTTT
TRBD2	TRBV19	-	TRBJ2-5	CASSISGGQETQYF	TGTGCCAGTAGTATATCGGGGGGACAAGAGACCCAGTACTTC
-	TRBV6-5	-	TRBJ2-7	CASNSGLSYEQYF	TGTGCCAGCAATAGCGGCCTCTCCTACGAGCAGTACTTC
-	TRBV7-9	-	TRBJ1-1	CASSRQGLGNTEAFF	TGTGCCAGCAGCCGGCAGGGATTGGGGAACACTGAAGCTTTCTTT
-	TRBV30	-	TRBJ2-7	CAWSPQPRVEQYF	TGTGCCTGGAGTCCCCAACCTCGAGTAGAGCAGTACTTC
-	TRBV21-1	-	TRBJ2-7	CASSKALLGTGSYEQYF	TGTGCCAGCAGCAAAGCGCTTTTAGGGACTGGATCCTACGAGCAGTACTTC
-	TRBV7-8	-	TRBJ1-2	CASRPTDSLGYTF	TGTGCCAGCAGACCAACCGACAGCCTGGGCTACACCTTC
-	TRBV25-1	few	TRBJ1-4	CATSCKRGARATNEKLFF	TGTGCCACCTCATGTAAGCGGGGGGCGAGAGCAACTAATGAAAAACTGTTTTTT
TRBD2	TRBV19	-	TRBJ2-5	CASRLAGREPQETQYF	TGTGCCAGTAGATTGGCGGGGCGGGAGCCCCAAGAGACCCAGTACTTC
-	TRBV4-1	-	TRBJ1-1	CASSQDSGGRTEAFF	TGCGCCAGCAGCCAAGATTCCGGGGGGCGCACTGAAGCTTTCTTT
-	TRBV2	-	TRBJ2-6	CASSPDTGANVLTF	TGTGCCAGCAGTCCGGACACTGGGGCCAACGTCCTGACTTTC
-	TRBV19	-	TRBJ2-1	CASSSDATGNEQFF	TGTGCCAGTAGCAGCGACGCCACAGGGAATGAGCAGTTCTTC
-	TRBV11-3	-	TRBJ1-5	CASSLEGGVLDWHSNQPQHF	TGTGCCAGCAGCTTAGAGGGGGGAGTGCTGGACTGGCATAGCAATCAGCCCCAGCATTTT
-	TRBV9	-	TRBJ1-4	CASSVTGAPNEKLFF	TGTGCCAGCAGCGTCACAGGTGCCCCTAATGAAAAACTGTTTTTT
-	TRBV10-1	-	TRBJ1-2	CASSESLSGF	TGCGCCAGCAGTGAGTCTTTGTCGGGCTTC
-	TRBV4-1	-	TRBJ2-1	CASSPSGGAFSEQFF	TGCGCCAGCAGCCCGTCGGGGGGCGCCTTTTCTGAGCAGTTCTTC
TRBD1	TRBV28	-	TRBJ1-4	CASSQQGMSTNEKLFF	TGTGCCAGCAGTCAACAGGGGATGAGCACTAATGAAAAACTGTTTTTT
-	TRBV28	-	TRBJ2-3	CASSSAGAQYF	TGTGCCAGCAGTTCCGCGGGGGCCCAGTATTTT
TRBD1	TRBV6-5	-	TRBJ1-5	CAAGQGGRPQHF	TGTGCCGCCGGACAGGGGGGACGGCCCCAGCATTTT
-	TRBV29-1	-	TRBJ2-7	CSAEVASSRRSSYEQYF	TGCAGCGCTGAAGTGGCTAGCTCTAGACGGAGCTCCTACGAGCAGTACTTC
TRBD1	TRBV6-1	-	TRBJ2-7	CASSVTSGQVWEQYF	TGTGCCAGCAGCGTTACATCGGGACAGGTTTGGGAGCAGTACTTC
TRBD2	TRBV2	-	TRBJ2-2	CASSASGTTGELFF	TGTGCCAGCAGTGCTAGCGGGACAACCGGGGAGCTGTTTTTT
-	TRBV10-3	few	TRBJ2-1	CAISDEFSYNEQFF	TGTGCCATCAGCGATGAGTTCTCCTACAATGAGCAGTTCTTC
-	TRBV11-2	-	TRBJ1-4	CASSLDRGNEKLFF	TGTGCCAGCAGCTTAGACAGGGGTAATGAAAAACTGTTTTTT
-	TRBV16	-	TRBJ2-1	CASTWVRGAEQFF	TGTGCCAGCACTTGGGTCAGGGGCGCTGAGCAGTTCTTC
-	TRBV2	-	TRBJ2-6	CASSIDSPLGGANVLTF	TGTGCCAGCAGTATCGACAGCCCCCTGGGGGGGGCCAACGTCCTGACTTTC
-	TRBV28	-	TRBJ2-2	CASSLGGANTGELFF	TGTGCCAGCAGTTTGGGGGGTGCGAACACCGGGGAGCTGTTTTTT
-	TRBV2	few	TRBJ2-5	CARKRATSGETQYF	TGTGCCAGAAAGCGGGCCACCTCTGGAGAGACCCAGTACTTC
TRBD1	TRBV23-1	-	TRBJ2-7	CASSQFRGQRLSYEQYF	TGCGCCAGCAGTCAATTTAGGGGACAGCGCCTATCCTACGAGCAGTACTTC
-	TRBV6-5	-	TRBJ2-1	CASSYDAPHLYNEQFF	TGTGCCAGCAGTTACGATGCGCCTCACCTATACAATGAGCAGTTCTTC
TRBD1	TRBV28	-	TRBJ1-1	CASSLQLDRALMNTEAFF	TGTGCCAGCAGTTTACAACTAGACAGGGCGCTTATGAACACTGAAGCTTTCTTT
-	TRBV19	once	TRBJ1-2	CASSFRTRSYGYTF	TGTGCCAGTAGTTTCAGGACAAGGTCCTATGGCTACACCTTC
TRBD1	TRBV5-1	-	TRBJ1-1	CASSWGQGAPTEAFF	TGCGCCAGCAGCTGGGGACAGGGGGCCCCCACTGAAGCTTTCTTT
-	TRBV30	-	TRBJ2-1	CAWSVIGGWSSYNEQFF	TGTGCCTGGAGTGTAATTGGGGGCTGGAGCTCCTACAATGAGCAGTTCTTC
-	TRBV16	once	TRBJ2-3	CASGRGSSTDTQYF	TGTGCCAGCGGACGGGGTTCTAGCACAGATACGCAGTATTTT